This TCR beta chain was identified in a study of T-cell memory formation after mild COVID-19. Details on this clonotype: The antigen is undetermined.

Germline-derived CDR1 and CDR2 are PRHDT and FYEKMQ (reference sequence). Losses at the gene ends were 6 bases for V and 11 bases for J; bases not matched to a gene: 11. This CDR3 contains 14 residues. Constant-segment primers and 5'RACE yielded cDNA libraries for TCR alpha and TCR beta, each carrying sample barcodes and UMIs. MiXCR, run by TCRdb on the 5' RACE reads, gives a single entry per CDR3 protein. Among over 150,000 distinct CDR3 sequences, roughly a fifth were seen once, and the ten largest hold under 30%. The study's findings and limits: Later expanders leaned toward CD4+, whereas clones contracting from day 15 to 85 were balanced CD4/CD8. Cross-reactive memory apparently joined, as some responding clones appeared in pre-infection memory.

The genes are TRBV13 and TRBJ1-1; TRBD1 matches at 11 bases. The sample taken for sequencing was PBMCs or a T cell subset sorted from them (not recorded which). The TCR was taken from an adult woman who had mild COVID-19 (a few samples of this study predate the infection). Cell type and time point are not known. CDR3 loop: CASSSPGTGGMAFF. CDR3 coding DNA: TGTGCCAGCAGTTCCCCTGGGACAGGGGGGATGGCTTTCTTT.